The source of this T cell receptor (beta chain) is a study of T-cell reconstitution after alpha-beta-depleted transplantation in children. As to this clonotype: The antigen is not known.

Molecular barcoding with unique molecular identifiers was used for the TCRbeta library. A single record per CDR3 protein comes from TCRdb applying MiXCR to the PCR reads. The table includes about 470,000 distinct CDR3 sequences, 43% detected once. The study, taken as a whole, reports: Surviving thymic progenitors and recipient T cells were the source of high TCRbeta diversity at day 60 in some patients. Reported findings indicate that, about two months after transplant, alpha-beta T cells came from several hundred expanded clones, which were derived from non-depleted graft cells. Hyperexpanded clones declined; after one year, newly produced T cells mostly supplied diversity.

Germline lookup yields CDR1 SGHNT and CDR2 YENEEA. V lost 4 bases and J 5 bases, leaving 15 bases between the germline ends. The CDR3 is 14 residues long. The specimen comprised PBMCs, sampled before TCRalphabeta/CD19-depleted stem cell transplant. The rearrangement joins TRBV11-3 to TRBJ2-7; TRBD1 or TRBD2 may be the D gene (5 bases each). The sequence came from a girl aged 2-9 years with aplastic anemia, due to receive a stem cell transplant. CDR3 in amino acids: CASSSTGPRDEQYF. CDR3 DNA sequence: TGTGCCAGCAGCTCCACGGGGCCGAGGGACGAGCAGTACTTC.